This TCR beta chain was documented in a study of CD8 T cells in ankylosing spondylitis. The study, taken as a whole, reports: Matched ankylosing spondylitis synovial fluid reportedly showed significant enrichment of disease-linked clones. About 8 highly homologous variants made up a TCR beta motif, and this motif appeared characteristic of ankylosing spondylitis blood. Earlier authors reported some of these motif variants in reactive arthritis synovial fluid and blood.

With respect to this clonotype: Its specificity is not known.

The V end was cut by 7 bases, the J end by 4 bases, with 23 bases between. The CDR3 extends over 17 amino acids. CDR1 SNHLY and CDR2 FYNNEI come from the germline V gene. Each CDR3 protein is one row after TCRdb ran MiXCR on the 5' RACE reads. The sample carries some 120,000 distinct CDR3 sequences, roughly 15% recorded once. Material: blood, either unsorted or a sorted T cell fraction (not recorded which). The gene calls are TRBV2 and TRBJ2-1; D possibly corresponds to TRBD1 (6 bases). This TCR was sampled from a female donor with ankylosing spondylitis or in good health (not recorded which). The CDR3 nucleotides read TGTGCCAGCACCCTTAACGAAGCACAGGGCATTTACAATGAGCAGTTCTTC. Translated, it gives CASTLNEAQGIYNEQFF.